This TCR beta chain was recovered during a study of prognosis after radiotherapy for stage I lung cancer (dated by TCRdb to about 2021). For context, the study as a whole: Approximately 19 stage I NSCLC patients were enrolled in Nanjing, China, between early 2018 and January 2019. After SBRT, distant metastases developed in about 20% of the 19 patients at a median of around 7 months, while the remaining 15 patients had no significant progression. SBRT was delivered in 3 to 5 fractions with a biologically effective dose of at least 100 Gy, and image-guided IMRT or VMAT was used for delivery. This study profiled peripheral blood TCR beta repertoires from stage I NSCLC patients before and after stereotactic body radiotherapy and linked the repertoires to distant failure. Tumor histology was squamous cell carcinoma in over 5 patients and adenocarcinoma in about a dozen. The study included about 15 patients with newly diagnosed primary stage I lung tumors and five or six with oligometastatic NSCLC after surgical resection of the primary tumor. No patient received concurrent therapy alongside SBRT. All patients were considered medically inoperable, owing to comorbidities in 11 to 12 and refusal of surgery in 6 or 7. For each of the 20 or so patients, one blood sample was taken before SBRT and one after, so the study sequenced about 38 samples in total. The cohort included over 10 men and a handful of women, with a median age of around 70 years and a range of about 53 to 95 years.

This clonotype was recorded many times. Its antigen is not yet known. It has no much larger one-base neighbor in the sample; base qualities were not kept. Overall results and qualifications from the work: Whether the expanded TCR clones were tumor-specific was not determined. The study was limited by the small cohort and short follow-up, and independent validation of the study findings is required. After SBRT, the number of unique TCR clones decreased (median about 9,900 before versus about 6,900 after; Wilcoxon paired P=0.011). All reported P values were unadjusted for multiple comparisons. Differences in TRBV and TRBJ usage frequencies by metastasis status were reportedly observed in two V genes at baseline and in fewer than 10 V and two J genes after SBRT. Post-SBRT Shannon entropy and its change from baseline were lower in patients who developed distant metastases; baseline Shannon entropy was not associated with metastases.

Based on the germline V gene, the CDR1 and CDR2 sequences are KGHSY and FQNENV. Trimming at the junction amounts to 4 bases on V and 4 bases on J, and the germline ends lie 8 bases apart. The CDR3 runs 13 amino acids, cysteine and phenylalanine included. Only the CDR3 DNA is retained, 39 bases long and in frame from the first base. Two rounds of multiplex PCR were used to amplify the TCR beta CDR3 region from genomic DNA. The first PCR round used primers specific to each TRBV and TRBJ gene, with sequences filed in Chinese patent CN105087789A. Universal primers were used in the second PCR round. The Roche High Pure PCR Template Preparation Kit was used to extract genomic DNA from frozen PBMCs. An Illumina HiSeq 3000 was used to sequence the libraries paired-end with 151 bp reads. The paper's data handling went like this. Raw reads lacking the multiplex PCR primer sequences were removed with CutAdapt. High-quality paired reads were merged into contigs with PEAR. By aligning each contig to reference sequences, MiXCR assigned the TRB V, D and J gene segments to that contig. To remove sequencing errors, CDR3 sequences were clustered according to base quality and sequence similarity. Shannon entropy normalized by the natural log of productive TCR sequence number was used as the measure of diversity. One minus Shannon entropy divided by the natural log of the number of unique clonotypes was used as the definition of clonality. Using the Youden index from ROC curves, the researchers picked the repertoire-metric cut-offs for progression-free survival, and all analyses were carried out in R 3.5.3. The public reads were quality trimmed at Q25 with fastp and then assembled into clones with MiXCR by TCRdb, keeping productive beta chains. CDR3 protein duplicates are merged, each entry listing the most common genes and DNA. The V and J calls shown here were made by TCRdb, not taken from the authors' results. This sample holds roughly 25,000 distinct CDR3 sequences; 25% to 35% were observed only once. The top ten clones comprise roughly 33% of the sample.

No patient had a history of other malignancies or prior chemotherapy or radiotherapy, and all had node-negative disease on CT and PET/CT. At each of two time points, roughly 6 milliliters of peripheral venous blood were collected in EDTA tubes. Ficoll-Paque Plus density-gradient centrifugation was used to isolate PBMCs. Samples were stored at -80°C immediately after collection until analysis. Source: PBMCs, taken before or after stereotactic body radiation therapy (not recorded which). Recombination connected TRBV16 to TRBJ1-5; the D gene is perhaps TRBD1, on 5 matching bases. The sequence derives from a donor over 45 with non-small cell lung cancer. The CDR3 corresponds to CASSLDTNQPQHF. Here is the DNA: TGTGCCAGCAGCCTGGACACAAATCAGCCCCAGCATTTT.